Below, one T cell receptor (beta chain) is given with its context. This clone came up once. No antigen is known for it. Qualities for individual bases were not recorded, and no much larger clone is one base off. This record comes from a study of cytomegalovirus exposure and HLA in healthy donors (dated 2017 in TCRdb). A note on the overall study: According to an earlier analysis of around 600 of the donors, 150 million to 200 million T cells yielded some 110 million unique TCR beta sequences and approximately 280 Gb of sequence data. An early release covering roughly 600 HLA-typed donors comprised 250 to 350 gigabases of sequencing data and roughly 85 million unique TCR sequences. Among the approximately 400 genotyped donors, around 81% belonged to the genetic ancestry cluster associated with self-reported Caucasian donors. The aim of the study was to test whether cataloging public T cell receptors could identify signatures of past pathogen exposure. The T cell repertoires of 700 or so subjects were profiled by immunosequencing and related to cytomegalovirus serostatus. Besides the first cohort of 666 subjects, a separate validation cohort made up of 120 different subjects was used. To predict cytomegalovirus infection status, the study combined high-throughput TCR immunosequencing, statistical association of individual TCRs with disease status, and machine learning. To study patterns of TCR occurrence, a later analysis re-analyzed previously published TCR beta repertoires from more than 550 donors and added high-resolution HLA genotyping. The later analysis used no new phenotypic data to find candidate immune exposures, relying instead on TCR beta sequences and their occurrence across donors. An earlier analysis of 587 of the donors applied high-throughput TCR beta sequencing to assess whether each TCR beta V gene segment acted as functional or pseudogenic. Donor age, sex, ethnicity and CMV serostatus were compiled together with the repertoire data. A later genetic analysis took genome-wide SNP genotypes for about three fifths of the roughly 700 donors and used that subset as a discovery cohort. Every repertoire in the discovery cohort had been generated on one and the same sequencing platform. HLA typing included class I and class II loci at four-digit resolution. The number of donors typed differed by locus, with 629-630 for A, B, C, DRB1 and DQB1, roughly 520 for DQA1, over 600 for DPA1, and around 430 for DPB1. Several DR-DQ haplotypes were treated as single units for association and clustering because of strong linkage in the cohort. On average, roughly 240,000 unique TCR beta nucleotide sequences were sequenced per donor among about 400 genotyped donors of the cohort, with roughly 18% of those sequences being non-productive. The paper's findings and limits, for the study overall: HLA typing was unavailable for some donors at each locus, so association tests used only the typed subset. Strong co-occurrence of HLA alleles, especially DR and DQ, made assigning TCR associations to individual alleles difficult. In both the original and validation cohorts, the classifier was reported to diagnose cytomegalovirus status with high specificity and sensitivity. In an earlier analysis of roughly 560 of the donors, most TCR beta V segments were observed in productive rearrangements about 87% or about 30% of the time, broadly matching IMGT annotations. According to a later genetic analysis, donors in an Asian-associated ancestry cluster had fewer N-insertions in productive TCRs than the approximately 700-donor mean. Correlated functional status among segregating V segments might be attributable to linkage disequilibrium, but an unknown experimental factor could not be ruled out. Across donors, most TCR sequences were observed very rarely, whereas some public TCRs were present in many individuals. Some IMGT-functional V segments, including TRBV6-2 and TRBV6-3, could not be told apart with the 87-base-pair reads, so those segments were excluded. Specific HLA alleles were associated with over 15,000 TCR beta sequences at a false discovery rate of 0.05 in a later analysis. According to a later analysis, parvovirus B19, influenza, CMV and Epstein-Barr virus appeared linked to several top co-occurrence clusters. According to the authors, the approach could potentially be generalized to other disease states and immunological phenotypes. A total of fewer than 200 TCR beta chains were listed by the study as associated with cytomegalovirus. A further reported finding was that TCR beta sequences accurately predicted the HLA-A and HLA-B alleles for most subjects in the first cohort. In vitro tests confirmed that a few of the cytomegalovirus-associated TCR beta chains recognize cytomegalovirus antigens. Presence/absence analyses assumed roughly uniform sequencing depth across donors, an assumption that may not hold. Compared with equally common non-associated chains, HLA-associated TCR beta chains in a later analysis were more clonally expanded and had lower generation probabilities. The earlier analysis of around 600 of the donors excluded some 15 rarely observed V segments, including chromosome 9 orphons, because counts were too low. In this cohort, only TCR beta chains were sequenced, and detectable features were limited by the absence of alpha or paired-chain data. V-gene and J-gene trimming of TCR beta chains was associated with a missense DCLRE1C variant in a later genetic analysis, and the association was replicated in an independent cohort. A later analysis found that TCR association rates varied across HLA loci, with DRB1 alleles showing the most associated TCRs and HLA-C alleles the fewest. Most CMV-associated TCR beta chains appeared to be HLA-restricted in a later analysis, and the HLA associations seemed to be driven largely by CMV exposure. A cluster of highly shared sequence variants was judged likely to represent a technical artifact of the sequencing pipeline. The only immune exposure information available for the cohort was CMV serostatus.

Trimming takes 10 bases from V and 0 bases from J, and the germline ends sit 16 bases apart. The CDR3 goes from the cysteine to the phenylalanine over 15 residues. Kept here is only the CDR3 DNA, which spans 45 bases and is read in frame from base 1. The CDR1 and CDR2 encoded by the germline V gene are MRHNA and SNTAGT. The cohort was made up of roughly 670 healthy bone marrow donors. At the time of sampling, every cohort member was nominally healthy, though immune exposures that went unrecorded were likely present. The donor tested CMV seropositive, placing the donor among the 310 or so seropositive members of the cohort. A peripheral blood sample was provided by each donor, and peripheral blood mononuclear cells were used for TCR beta sequencing. The Qiagen DNeasy Blood Extraction Kit was used to extract genomic DNA from the blood cell samples. The library was produced with the immunoSEQ multiplex PCR assay. The multiplex PCR relied on a mix of 60 forward primers for TCR Vbeta segments and 13 reverse primers for TCR Jbeta segments. The CDR3 region of rearranged TCR beta genes was amplified from genomic DNA with a multiplex PCR assay. The amplified TCR beta libraries were sequenced on the Illumina HiSeq System as 87-base-pair reads. The authors' analysis ran thus. A later analysis counted approximately 76 million unique TCR beta chains across the 550 to 800 repertoires, and around 9.9 million of these chains were shared by at least two donors. Raw reads were error-corrected and collapsed into unique sequences by a nearest-neighbor algorithm in which closely related sequences were merged to remove PCR and sequencing errors. To assign V, D and J gene segments, CDR3 sequences were aligned to IMGT reference sequences. For a sequence to be retained, a match of at least six nucleotides to both a V gene segment and a J gene segment was required. Rearrangements were classified as productive when the CDR3 lacked stop codons and remained in frame with V and J, and all other rearrangements were classified as non-productive. Following IMGT convention, CDR3 was defined as the stretch from the second conserved V-encoded cysteine up to the conserved J-encoded phenylalanine. In an earlier analysis of roughly 580 of the donors, sequences lacking an unambiguous match to a single V gene segment were excluded. In an earlier analysis of around 590 of the donors, a V segment was called functional when productive rearrangements were above 56.7%, and segregating when the standard deviation between donors exceeded 5%. A statistical classification framework was built for diagnosing cytomegalovirus status from the catalog of TCR beta chain sequences. A later analysis assigned V and J genes by comparing TCR nucleotide sequences with IMGT/GENE-DB human TR gene sequences. Using the TCRdist pipeline, a later analysis assigned CDR3 sequences along with most-parsimonious VDJ recombination scenarios. A later analysis defined each TCR beta chain by its CDR3 amino acid sequence plus V-gene family, and excluded reads lacking a unique V-gene family. A later analysis removed 500 to 650 highly shared, low-generation-probability nucleotide sequences to deal with suspected cross-contamination and a sequencing artifact. For each public chain, a later analysis derived a clonal expansion index from normalized ranks of inferred template counts within each repertoire. In a later analysis, generation probabilities were computed with a VDJ recombination model fitted to out-of-frame rearrangements, and the resulting probabilities were checked against IGoR. A later analysis scored TCR-TCR, TCR-HLA and TCR-CMV co-occurrence with hypergeometric tests, applying a repertoire-size bias correction to TCR pairs. In a later analysis, false discovery rates were estimated by permuting HLA or CMV assignments 20 times. In a later analysis, co-occurring TCRs were grouped using DBSCAN, with TCRdist sequence similarity added in when clustering inside HLA-allele-positive subsets. Repertoires with fewer than 30,000 or more than 120,000 public chains were left out of co-occurrence clustering, as were about 5 repertoires with anomalous nucleotide sharing. Not all clones reach the TCRdb copy of this immuneACCESS table, which keeps in-frame sequences only. Checked studies attribute under half of the gap to unresolved V genes and leave the rest unexplained. The DNA was the basis for D and trimming; V, J and clone size are from that table. The sample table contains approximately 120,000 clones; only one count was recorded for roughly 80% of them. The ten largest clonotypes hold approximately 10% of the sample.

The chain was built from TRBV6-4 and TRBJ2-1; the D gene is possibly TRBD2, with 5 bases matching. Sequencing was done on a sample of PBMCs. The sequence was obtained from a man younger than 45 in good health and CMV-seropositive. The DNA sequence is given as TGTGCCATCTGTATAGCGACCAGCTCCTACAATGAGCAGTTCTTC. Its product reads: CAICIATSSYNEQFF.